The rows below give T cell receptor beta chains drawn from one sample of a study of T-cell memory formation after mild COVID-19. TCRdb called the 5' RACE reads again in MiXCR, with one record for every CDR3 protein. Of about 13,000 distinct CDR3 sequences in the sample, more than 10% are singletons; the top ten hold roughly half. Sequencing input: PBMCs or a T cell subset sorted from them (not recorded which). Every receptor here comes from an adult woman who had mild COVID-19 (a few samples of this study predate the infection). Cell type and time point are not known. Both conserved end residues are part of each CDR3. D genes are given only for firm matches. Size is omitted from some rows. Given values are once, few, many or a class for expanded clones.

v_gene,abundance,d_gene,j_gene,CDR3aa,CDR3nt
TRBV29-1,many,-,TRBJ2-2,CSVGTGTGELFF,TGCAGCGTCGGGACGGGGACCGGGGAGCTGTTTTTT
TRBV7-3,many,TRBD1,TRBJ1-6,CASSLARDRSSYNSPLHF,TGTGCCAGCAGCTTAGCCCGGGACAGGAGCTCCTATAATTCACCCCTCCACTTT
TRBV7-9,medium-sized,-,TRBJ2-5,CASSLAPYRQKETQYF,TGTGCCAGCAGCTTAGCCCCCTATCGACAGAAAGAGACCCAGTACTTC
TRBV15,many,TRBD1,TRBJ2-5,CATSSPGQGFETQYF,TGTGCCACCAGCAGCCCGGGACAGGGGTTTGAGACCCAGTACTTC
TRBV9,many,-,TRBJ2-1,CASSGPGLLVFF,TGTGCCAGCAGCGGACCGGGACTTTTAGTGTTCTTC
TRBV4-1,many,-,TRBJ1-1,CASSQDPGGNTEAFF,TGCGCCAGCAGCCAAGATCCGGGGGGGAACACTGAAGCTTTCTTT
TRBV28,many,-,TRBJ1-2,CASSPVPQNGYTF,TGTGCCAGCAGCCCCGTCCCCCAGAACGGCTACACCTTC
TRBV19,many,-,TRBJ1-1,CASRLDRNTEAFF,TGTGCCAGTAGACTCGACAGGAACACTGAAGCTTTCTTT
TRBV20-1,many,-,TRBJ2-7,CSARDKETENYEQYF,TGCAGTGCTAGAGATAAGGAGACCGAAAACTACGAGCAGTACTTC
TRBV12-3/TRBV12-4,many,TRBD2,TRBJ2-5,CASTPGGVGGETQYF,TGTGCCAGCACTCCCGGGGGGGTAGGGGGAGAGACCCAGTACTTC
TRBV7-9,many,TRBD1,TRBJ1-1,CASDQGVVTEAFF,TGTGCCAGCGATCAGGGGGTGGTCACTGAAGCTTTCTTT
TRBV30,many,-,TRBJ2-7,CAWSVQGLGGEQYF,TGTGCCTGGAGTGTCCAGGGGCTGGGTGGCGAGCAGTACTTC
TRBV28,medium-sized,-,TRBJ2-4,CASSHPYDGHIQYF,TGTGCCAGCAGTCACCCATACGACGGGCACATTCAGTACTTC
TRBV7-6,many,-,TRBJ1-1,CASSLSGTAAGAEAFF,TGTGCCAGCAGCTTAAGTGGCACGGCCGCTGGGGCTGAAGCTTTCTTT
TRBV2,-,-,TRBJ2-7,CASSEGLDEQYF,TGTGCCAGCAGTGAAGGACTTGACGAGCAGTACTTC
TRBV5-6,-,-,TRBJ2-6,CASRSSGANVLTF,TGTGCCAGCAGAAGCTCTGGGGCCAACGTCCTGACTTTC
TRBV20-1,-,TRBD1,TRBJ1-1,CSARDYEDRALPEAFF,TGCAGTGCTAGAGATTATGAGGACAGGGCTTTACCTGAAGCTTTCTTT
TRBV4-2,many,-,TRBJ1-5,CASSQDPGYGARNQPQHF,TGTGCCAGCAGCCAGGACCCTGGGTACGGGGCCAGGAACCAGCCCCAGCATTTT
TRBV5-1,-,TRBD2,TRBJ2-7,CASSLGTSGGDEQYF,TGCGCCAGCAGCTTGGGGACTAGCGGGGGGGACGAGCAGTACTTC
TRBV19,many,-,TRBJ1-5,CASSTSGGSGNQPQHF,TGTGCCAGTAGTACCAGCGGGGGTTCGGGCAATCAGCCCCAGCATTTT
TRBV9,many,-,TRBJ2-2,CASSVAGQNTGELFF,TGTGCCAGCAGCGTAGCCGGTCAGAACACCGGGGAGCTGTTTTTT
TRBV5-6,many,-,TRBJ2-7,CASSRITAGPRGEQYF,TGTGCCAGCAGCCGAATCACGGCAGGGCCCCGGGGAGAGCAGTACTTC
TRBV7-6,many,TRBD1,TRBJ2-3,CASSLEGDRGSDTQYF,TGTGCCAGCAGCTTAGAAGGGGACAGGGGTTCAGATACGCAGTATTTT
TRBV4-2,many,TRBD2,TRBJ2-7,CASSQDSKRGGRYEQYF,TGTGCCAGCAGCCAAGATTCGAAGCGGGGGGGCCGATACGAGCAGTACTTC
TRBV20-1,many,-,TRBJ1-1,CSARDRGYTEAFF,TGCAGTGCTAGAGATAGAGGGTACACTGAAGCTTTCTTT
TRBV29-1,-,-,TRBJ2-2,CSVPRDSGPGELFF,TGCAGCGTGCCCCGCGACTCAGGTCCCGGGGAGCTGTTTTTT
TRBV7-2,-,-,TRBJ1-1,CASSPGALTGTEAFF,TGTGCCAGCAGCCCAGGGGCGCTTACGGGAACTGAAGCTTTCTTT
TRBV5-1,-,-,TRBJ2-5,CASSLAPGANKETQYF,TGCGCCAGCAGCTTGGCCCCGGGGGCCAACAAAGAGACCCAGTACTTC
TRBV11-3,many,-,TRBJ1-1,CASSQNTEAFF,TGTGCCAGCAGCCAGAACACTGAAGCTTTCTTT
TRBV7-9,many,TRBD1,TRBJ2-7,CASSLYRGSYEQYF,TGTGCCAGCAGCTTGTACAGGGGGTCCTACGAGCAGTACTTC
TRBV13,many,-,TRBJ2-1,CASSLGGHSYNEQFF,TGTGCCAGCAGCCTGGGGGGCCACTCCTACAATGAGCAGTTCTTC
TRBV19,few,-,TRBJ1-1,CASFDRLLTEAFF,TGTGCCAGTTTCGACAGACTTTTGACTGAAGCTTTCTTT
TRBV11-2,many,-,TRBJ1-1,CASAPRFWNTEAFF,TGTGCCAGCGCCCCCCGGTTTTGGAACACTGAAGCTTTCTTT
TRBV6-5,many,-,TRBJ2-5,CASSPPWQYF,TGTGCCAGCAGTCCCCCTTGGCAGTACTTC
TRBV27,many,-,TRBJ2-1,CASSFVDGDNEQFF,TGTGCCAGCAGTTTCGTCGACGGGGACAATGAGCAGTTCTTC
TRBV2,many,-,TRBJ1-2,CASSDSRTSGYTF,TGTGCCAGCAGCGACTCCCGGACAAGTGGCTACACCTTC
TRBV24-1,many,-,TRBJ2-2,CATAKSTGELFF,TGTGCCACCGCTAAAAGCACCGGGGAGCTGTTTTTT
TRBV6-5,many,-,TRBJ1-2,CASSKNLWGYTF,TGTGCCAGCAGCAAGAACCTTTGGGGCTACACCTTC
TRBV29-1,many,-,TRBJ2-7,CSVEVRGRHEQYF,TGCAGCGTTGAAGTTCGGGGTCGGCACGAGCAGTACTTC
TRBV5-1,many,-,TRBJ1-2,CASSEQSPSTLYGYTF,TGCGCCAGCAGCGAACAGAGTCCTTCTACTCTCTATGGCTACACCTTC
TRBV5-1,many,-,TRBJ1-1,CASSLILNTEAFF,TGCGCCAGCAGCTTGATTCTGAACACTGAAGCTTTCTTT
TRBV6-2/TRBV6-3,many,TRBD1,TRBJ2-1,CASSRGTGMSPYNEQFF,TGTGCCAGCAGTAGGGGGACAGGGATGAGCCCCTACAATGAGCAGTTCTTC
TRBV7-2,many,TRBD1,TRBJ2-2,CASSLEGRQGVWTGELFF,TGTGCCAGCAGCTTAGAAGGACGACAGGGCGTATGGACCGGGGAGCTGTTTTTT
TRBV7-9,medium-sized,-,TRBJ2-1,CASAPTVGVNEQFF,TGTGCCAGCGCCCCAACAGTCGGGGTCAATGAGCAGTTCTTC
TRBV5-1,many,TRBD1,TRBJ1-2,CASSRNDLDREISGYTF,TGCGCCAGCAGCCGAAACGATTTAGACAGGGAGATAAGTGGCTACACCTTC
TRBV4-3,many,-,TRBJ2-1,CASSQDSGQGEFF,TGCGCCAGCAGCCAAGATTCAGGCCAGGGAGAGTTCTTC
TRBV2,many,TRBD2,TRBJ2-1,CASSAPGTSLNNEQFF,TGTGCCAGCAGTGCACCCGGGACTAGCCTTAACAATGAGCAGTTCTTC
TRBV19,many,-,TRBJ2-3,CASSTPRGSGYTDTQYF,TGTGCCAGTAGTACACCCCGGGGGAGCGGATACACAGATACGCAGTATTTT
TRBV19,medium-sized,TRBD1,TRBJ1-2,CASTSYRDRIHYGYTF,TGTGCCAGTACCTCTTACCGGGACAGAATACACTATGGCTACACCTTC
TRBV9,many,-,TRBJ1-6,CASSPNNSPLHF,TGTGCCAGCAGCCCAAATAATTCACCCCTCCACTTT